This T cell receptor (beta chain) was observed in a study of somatic mutations in cytotoxic T cells in rheumatoid arthritis. Study-level background: Several of the V beta antibody-stained T-cell populations were flow-sorted at nearly 100% purity; V beta1+ cells were among them and were sequenced for TCRB.

Note on this clone: Antigen specificity is unknown.

The study's findings and limits: Unidentified antigens were the targets of the expanded CD8+ clones. CD8+ clonality rose with age in rheumatoid arthritis patients, unlike in healthy controls.

The assay was immunoSEQ multiplex PCR, and TCRdb's table has in-frame clones only and misses some. The sample comprises 10,000 or so clones, around 80% of which are singletons, and approximately 20% rests with the top ten. V was clipped by 2 bases and J by 0 bases, with 17 bases between them. The CDR3 extends over 17 amino acids. The V gene's germline CDR1 is SGHRS and CDR2 YFSETQ. Positive magnetic bead selection, which isolated the CD4+ and CD8+ cells, was followed by a flow cytometry check of purity. The specimen was CD8+ T cells sorted from blood. This sequence was found in a woman between 45 and 65 years old in good health. V gene TRBV5-1 combines with J gene TRBJ1-1; D might be TRBD1 (5 bases). The CDR3 loop reads CASSFGRARGVNTEAFF. The CDR3 nucleotides are TGCGCCAGCAGCTTCGGCAGGGCCCGGGGGGTGAACACTGAAGCTTTCTTT.